A selection of T cell receptor beta chains follows, all from one sample in a study of control samples from healthy donors and cancer patients. The assay was immunoSEQ multiplex PCR, and TCRdb's table has in-frame clones only and misses some. The table shows roughly 150,000 clones, with more than 85% occurring only once. The sample consisted of blood. The source is a woman between 25 and 40 years old in good health. The CDR3 runs from the conserved cysteine through the conserved F or W. D genes are given only for firm matches. The size entry is marked missing in some rows and otherwise reads once, few, many or a size class.

j_call: TRBJ2-5
d_call: TRBD2
clone_size: once
v_call: TRBV5-1
cdr3_nt: TGCGCCAGCAGCTCCGCGGGAGGCCCCCAAGAGACCCAGTACTTC
cdr3_aa: CASSSAGGPQETQYF

j_call: TRBJ1-2
d_call: .
clone_size: few
v_call: TRBV6-5
cdr3_nt: TGTGCCAGCAGTTTCCTCGTCGCGCTTAACTATGGCTACACCTTC
cdr3_aa: CASSFLVALNYGYTF

j_call: TRBJ2-7
d_call: .
clone_size: .
v_call: TRBV24-1
cdr3_nt: TGTGCCACCAGTGCCGGGACTGGGGGTTACGAGCAGTACTTC
cdr3_aa: CATSAGTGGYEQYF

j_call: TRBJ2-1
d_call: TRBD2
clone_size: .
v_call: TRBV4-1
cdr3_nt: TGCGCCAGCAGCCTCTGGGCGGGAGTAGTCAATGAGCAGTTCTTC
cdr3_aa: CASSLWAGVVNEQFF

j_call: TRBJ1-5
d_call: .
clone_size: .
v_call: TRBV5-1
cdr3_nt: TGCGCCAGCAGCCTAACAGGTCTCAATGGCAATCAGCCCCAGCATTTT
cdr3_aa: CASSLTGLNGNQPQHF

j_call: TRBJ2-2
d_call: .
clone_size: .
v_call: TRBV5-1
cdr3_nt: TGCGCCAGCAGCTTGGATGCGAAAGCGAACACCGGGGAGCTGTTTTTT
cdr3_aa: CASSLDAKANTGELFF

j_call: TRBJ1-6
d_call: .
clone_size: .
v_call: TRBV7-2
cdr3_nt: TGTGCCAGCAGCTTTGGCCAGGGGAATTCACCCCTCCACTTT
cdr3_aa: CASSFGQGNSPLHF

j_call: TRBJ2-3
d_call: TRBD1
clone_size: .
v_call: TRBV28
cdr3_nt: TGTGCCAGCTCCGCCGGGACAGGGGTCACAGATACGCAGTATTTT
cdr3_aa: CASSAGTGVTDTQYF

j_call: TRBJ2-3
d_call: TRBD2
clone_size: .
v_call: TRBV19
cdr3_nt: TGTGCCAGTAGTATAGGGGCCCCTAGCGGGACCGCGGTCACAGATACGCAGTATTTT
cdr3_aa: CASSIGAPSGTAVTDTQYF

j_call: TRBJ1-1
d_call: .
clone_size: .
v_call: TRBV2
cdr3_nt: TGTGCCAGCAGAATCGGGGGCGAGAACACTGAAGCTTTCTTT
cdr3_aa: CASRIGGENTEAFF

j_call: TRBJ2-7
d_call: TRBD2
clone_size: once
v_call: TRBV7-6
cdr3_nt: TGTGCCAGCAGCTTAGGTGCTATCCTAGCGGGAGGGCCTTACGAGCAGTACTTC
cdr3_aa: CASSLGAILAGGPYEQYF

j_call: TRBJ1-1
d_call: .
clone_size: once
v_call: TRBV4-1
cdr3_nt: TGCGCCAGCAGCCAAGAAACCCAGGGAGTGAACACTGAAGCTTTCTTT
cdr3_aa: CASSQETQGVNTEAFF

j_call: TRBJ1-6
d_call: .
clone_size: once
v_call: TRBV7-5
cdr3_nt: TGTGTCAGAAGCTTAGATTCCGTCAGGGGCAGCTCCTATAATTCACCCCTCCACTTT
cdr3_aa: CVRSLDSVRGSSYNSPLHF

j_call: TRBJ2-2
d_call: TRBD1
clone_size: .
v_call: TRBV5-1
cdr3_nt: TGCGCCAGCAGCCCTGGGACAGGGTACACCGGGGAGCTGTTTTTT
cdr3_aa: CASSPGTGYTGELFF

j_call: TRBJ1-5
d_call: .
clone_size: .
v_call: TRBV28
cdr3_nt: TGTGCCAGCAATATCAACGGCAGGGGACAGCCCCAGCATTTT
cdr3_aa: CASNINGRGQPQHF

j_call: TRBJ2-3
d_call: TRBD1
clone_size: .
v_call: TRBV6-4
cdr3_nt: TGTGCCAGCAGTGTCGAACAGGGGCACACAGATACGCAGTATTTT
cdr3_aa: CASSVEQGHTDTQYF

j_call: TRBJ2-2
d_call: .
clone_size: once
v_call: TRBV6-1
cdr3_nt: TGTGCCAGCAGTGAAGATACGGAAGCCGGGGAGCTGTTTTTT
cdr3_aa: CASSEDTEAGELFF

j_call: TRBJ1-3
d_call: TRBD1
clone_size: .
v_call: TRBV28
cdr3_nt: TGTGCCAGCAGTTTTGAGGGGGCGCCTGGAAACACCATATATTTT
cdr3_aa: CASSFEGAPGNTIYF

j_call: TRBJ2-3
d_call: TRBD1
clone_size: .
v_call: TRBV6-5
cdr3_nt: TGTGCCAGCACTAGGGACAGTTCAACAGATACGCAGTATTTT
cdr3_aa: CASTRDSSTDTQYF

j_call: TRBJ2-1
d_call: .
clone_size: .
v_call: TRBV2
cdr3_nt: TGTGCCAGCAGTAAAGGGACGACGAGCTCCTACAATGAGCAGTTCTTC
cdr3_aa: CASSKGTTSSYNEQFF

j_call: TRBJ2-3
d_call: .
clone_size: few
v_call: TRBV9
cdr3_nt: TGTGCCAGCAGCTTTCGTCCGGGTACGCAGTATTTT
cdr3_aa: CASSFRPGTQYF

j_call: TRBJ2-5
d_call: .
clone_size: .
v_call: TRBV10-2
cdr3_nt: TGCGCCAGCAGTTTACAAGAGACCCAGTACTTC
cdr3_aa: CASSLQETQYF

j_call: TRBJ1-5
d_call: .
clone_size: .
v_call: TRBV19
cdr3_nt: TGTGCCAGTAGTACCAGGGATGGCAATCAGCCCCAGCATTTT
cdr3_aa: CASSTRDGNQPQHF

j_call: TRBJ2-7
d_call: TRBD2
clone_size: .
v_call: TRBV27
cdr3_nt: TGTGCCAGCAGTCCCCGACTAGCGGGAGCCTACGAGCAGTACTTC
cdr3_aa: CASSPRLAGAYEQYF

j_call: TRBJ2-1
d_call: .
clone_size: .
v_call: TRBV28
cdr3_nt: TGTGCCAGCAGGGACGATAGCTCCTACAATGAGCAGTTCTTC
cdr3_aa: CASRDDSSYNEQFF

j_call: TRBJ2-2
d_call: .
clone_size: .
v_call: TRBV3-1/TRBV3-2
cdr3_nt: TGTGCCAGCAGCCCTCAGGGTATCACCGGGGAGCTGTTTTTT
cdr3_aa: CASSPQGITGELFF

j_call: TRBJ2-3
d_call: TRBD2
clone_size: .
v_call: TRBV6-4
cdr3_nt: TGTGCCAGCAGTGAGTCTAGCGGGGGCACAGATACGCAGTATTTT
cdr3_aa: CASSESSGGTDTQYF

j_call: TRBJ2-2
d_call: TRBD1
clone_size: .
v_call: TRBV25-1
cdr3_nt: TGTGCCAGCAGCTCGGACAGGGCGAACACCGGGGAGCTGTTTTTT
cdr3_aa: CASSSDRANTGELFF

j_call: TRBJ1-5
d_call: .
clone_size: .
v_call: TRBV19
cdr3_nt: TGTGCCAGTACCAGGACAGAATCGGCGCCCCAGCATTTT
cdr3_aa: CASTRTESAPQHF

j_call: TRBJ1-1
d_call: TRBD1
clone_size: few
v_call: TRBV27
cdr3_nt: TGTGCCAGCAGTAAGGACAGGGGGCGTGACACTGAAGCTTTCTTT
cdr3_aa: CASSKDRGRDTEAFF

j_call: TRBJ2-7
d_call: TRBD2
clone_size: .
v_call: TRBV3-1/TRBV3-2
cdr3_nt: TGTGCCAGCAGCTCGACTAGCGGGAGCGCTACAACCTACGAGCAGTACTTC
cdr3_aa: CASSSTSGSATTYEQYF